This T cell receptor (beta chain) was sequenced during a study of shared clonotypes between healthy human individuals. Study-level results: Represented diversity, genetic and exposure-history alike, was limited by few donors. Sampling covered nothing but blood. Tissue TCR repertoires likely differ from those found in blood.

This CDR3 comprises 16 residues. CDR1 is SGHDT and CDR2 is YYEEEE in the germline V gene. The V gene end was trimmed by 5 bases and the J gene end by 0 bases; junction bases not matched to a gene: 8. Some clones are missing from TCRdb's copy, which holds only in-frame ones; the method was immunoSEQ multiplex PCR. The sample lists more than 850,000 clones; roughly 74% were seen once. Donors were healthy HIV-negative adults without recently reported acute infections or vaccinations. Donors, without exception, were Caucasian adults residing in Nashville, Tennessee. As regards this clone: Its cognate antigen is unknown.

V is TRBV5-6 and J is TRBJ2-3; 8 nucleotides line up with TRBD1. The specimen sequenced was memory CD4+ T cells from PBMCs. Subset of the sample: CD45RA-negative fraction. The source of this sequence is a man aged 18 to 30 in good health. Some clones in this sample may be carry-over from other donors' samples. In DNA, the CDR3 is TGTGCCAGCAGTCTTGAGACAGGGGCCAGCACAGATACGCAGTATTTT. It specifies CASSLETGASTDTQYF.